This is a list of T cell receptor beta chains from one sample in a study of graft-versus-host responses after intestinal transplantation. Assay: immunoSEQ multiplex PCR; the TCRdb copy retains only in-frame clones and omits some. Altogether about 37,000 clones are present, around 90% being singletons, with the ten largest covering about a sixth. Sequences were derived from ileum tissue, sampled 200 to 210 days after intestinal transplant. Receptor source: a human patient who received an intestinal transplant, so some T cells may come from the graft donor. Both conserved end residues are part of each CDR3. The D gene is left open where the match is weak. Not all rows give a size; the values are once, few, many and, for expanded clones, a class.

j_gene: TRBJ2-7; len: 14; d_gene: TRBD2; abundance: once; v_gene: TRBV6-6; CDR3nt: TGTGCCAGCATGGTAGCGGGAGGAAGGAACGAGCAGTACTTC; CDR3aa: CASMVAGGRNEQYF
j_gene: TRBJ2-1; len: 15; d_gene: -; abundance: -; v_gene: TRBV2; CDR3nt: TGTGCCAGCAGCAGGGATCTCGGCTCCTACAATGAGCAGTTCTTC; CDR3aa: CASSRDLGSYNEQFF
j_gene: TRBJ2-7; len: 14; d_gene: -; abundance: -; v_gene: TRBV7-9; CDR3nt: TGTGCCAGCAGCCCCGGTCCAAGCTCCTACGAGCAGTACTTC; CDR3aa: CASSPGPSSYEQYF
j_gene: TRBJ2-5; len: 13; d_gene: -; abundance: -; v_gene: TRBV6-5; CDR3nt: TGTGCCAGCAGCTTACGCACCCAAGAGACCCAGTACTTC; CDR3aa: CASSLRTQETQYF
j_gene: TRBJ1-5; len: 15; d_gene: -; abundance: -; v_gene: TRBV28; CDR3nt: TGTGCCAGCAGTCCTCGAACAGGGCGGGTTCAGCCCCAGCATTTT; CDR3aa: CASSPRTGRVQPQHF
j_gene: TRBJ2-1; len: 14; d_gene: -; abundance: -; v_gene: TRBV11-2; CDR3nt: TGTGCCAGCAGCTTTGCAGGACCTTACAATGAGCAGTTCTTC; CDR3aa: CASSFAGPYNEQFF
j_gene: TRBJ1-1; len: 14; d_gene: TRBD1; abundance: -; v_gene: TRBV5-1; CDR3nt: TGCGCCAGCAGCTGGGGGACAGGGAACACTGAAGCTTTCTTT; CDR3aa: CASSWGTGNTEAFF
j_gene: TRBJ1-3; len: 14; d_gene: -; abundance: medium-sized; v_gene: TRBV5-6; CDR3nt: TGTGCCAGCAGCGGGGCCAGCTCTGGAAACACCATATATTTT; CDR3aa: CASSGASSGNTIYF
j_gene: TRBJ2-7; len: 11; d_gene: -; abundance: once; v_gene: TRBV7-9; CDR3nt: TGTGCCGAGGAAATCTCCTACGAGCAGTACTTC; CDR3aa: CAEEISYEQYF
j_gene: TRBJ2-7; len: 13; d_gene: -; abundance: -; v_gene: TRBV28; CDR3nt: TGTGCCAGCCGACAGTCGAGCTCCTACGAGCAGTACTTC; CDR3aa: CASRQSSSYEQYF
j_gene: TRBJ2-2; len: 14; d_gene: -; abundance: -; v_gene: TRBV28; CDR3nt: TGTGCCAGCAGTTTTTCGGCACTTACCGGGGAGCTGTTTTTT; CDR3aa: CASSFSALTGELFF
j_gene: TRBJ2-2; len: 14; d_gene: -; abundance: -; v_gene: TRBV30; CDR3nt: TGTGCCTGGAGCGCGGGCGGACGGACCGGGGAGCTGTTTTTT; CDR3aa: CAWSAGGRTGELFF
j_gene: TRBJ1-3; len: 15; d_gene: -; abundance: -; v_gene: TRBV15; CDR3nt: TGTGCCACCAGCAGAGATCGGGGTTCTGGAAACACCATATATTTT; CDR3aa: CATSRDRGSGNTIYF
j_gene: TRBJ2-1; len: 14; d_gene: TRBD2; abundance: -; v_gene: TRBV28; CDR3nt: TGTGCCAGCAGGAGCGGGAGGGCCGTATATGAGCAGTTCTTC; CDR3aa: CASRSGRAVYEQFF
j_gene: TRBJ2-5; len: 15; d_gene: TRBD2; abundance: -; v_gene: TRBV11-2; CDR3nt: TGTGCCAGCAGCTCTGGACTAGCGGGGGCAGAGACCCAGTACTTC; CDR3aa: CASSSGLAGAETQYF
j_gene: TRBJ2-7; len: 12; d_gene: -; abundance: -; v_gene: TRBV28; CDR3nt: TGTGCCAGCAGCCGTCAGAGGAGACATTTATCCTTC; CDR3aa: CASSRQRRHLSF
j_gene: TRBJ2-3; len: 14; d_gene: TRBD1; abundance: -; v_gene: TRBV5-4; CDR3nt: TGTGCCAGCAGCCTCGACAGGGGTGGGGATACGCAGTATTTT; CDR3aa: CASSLDRGGDTQYF
j_gene: TRBJ1-5; len: 11; d_gene: -; abundance: few; v_gene: TRBV20-1; CDR3nt: TGCAGTGCTCAACAGGGTCAGCCCCAGCATTTT; CDR3aa: CSAQQGQPQHF
j_gene: TRBJ1-5; len: 12; d_gene: -; abundance: -; v_gene: TRBV19; CDR3nt: TGTGCCAGAAAATATAGCAATCAGCCCCAGCATTTT; CDR3aa: CARKYSNQPQHF
j_gene: TRBJ1-2; len: 15; d_gene: -; abundance: -; v_gene: TRBV6-4; CDR3nt: TGTGCCAGCATCCCTACCCCCGGCAGAGAGAATGGCTACACCTTC; CDR3aa: CASIPTPGRENGYTF
j_gene: TRBJ1-6; len: 14; d_gene: -; abundance: -; v_gene: TRBV7-9; CDR3nt: TGTGCCAGCAGCGAGGGGGGGGCTTATTCACCCCTCCACTTT; CDR3aa: CASSEGGAYSPLHF
j_gene: TRBJ2-5; len: 16; d_gene: TRBD1; abundance: -; v_gene: TRBV28; CDR3nt: TGTGCCAGCAGACTACAAGGGACAGGGGCGGTTTGGACCCAGTACTTC; CDR3aa: CASRLQGTGAVWTQYF
j_gene: TRBJ2-5; len: 15; d_gene: -; abundance: few; v_gene: TRBV25-1; CDR3nt: TGTGCCAGCAGTGAATCGTGGGGTCTGCAAGAGACCCAGTACTTC; CDR3aa: CASSESWGLQETQYF
j_gene: TRBJ2-7; len: 14; d_gene: -; abundance: -; v_gene: TRBV5-1; CDR3nt: TGCGCCAGCAGCTTAGGGGATGCGCCTTACGAGCAGTACTTC; CDR3aa: CASSLGDAPYEQYF
j_gene: TRBJ2-1; len: 14; d_gene: TRBD2; abundance: -; v_gene: TRBV9; CDR3nt: TGTGCCAGCAGCCTCGCGGGGGGGTTCAATGAGCAGTTCTTC; CDR3aa: CASSLAGGFNEQFF
j_gene: TRBJ2-3; len: 14; d_gene: -; abundance: -; v_gene: TRBV10-3; CDR3nt: TGTGCCACACTCCGGGACTTTAGCACAGATACGCAGTATTTT; CDR3aa: CATLRDFSTDTQYF
j_gene: TRBJ2-7; len: 14; d_gene: -; abundance: few; v_gene: TRBV30; CDR3nt: TGTGCCTGGAGGAACGAACCACAGGGCTACGAGCAGTACTTC; CDR3aa: CAWRNEPQGYEQYF
j_gene: TRBJ1-2; len: 13; d_gene: TRBD1; abundance: -; v_gene: TRBV15; CDR3nt: TGTGCCACCAGTCGTGGGACAGGCTATGGCTACACCTTC; CDR3aa: CATSRGTGYGYTF